This passage covers 27 T cell receptor beta chains from one sample sequenced in a study of cytomegalovirus exposure and HLA in healthy donors. It was with 60 Vbeta and 13 Jbeta primers that the PCR ran. Generated by immunoSEQ multiplex PCR, the TCRdb table keeps only in-frame clones and is missing some. The sample has 180,000 or so clones; over 65% are singletons. Sequencing was carried out using PBMCs. These receptors were collected from a man younger than 35 in good health and CMV-seronegative.

The rearrangement uses TRBV30 and TRBJ2-5, with TRBD2 matching over 10 bases. J was trimmed by 5 bases and V by 5 bases; bases with no gene match: 5. The CDR3 is 13 amino acids. Per the germline V gene, CDR1 is GTSNPN and CDR2 is SVGIG (reference sequence). CDR3 protein: CAWGLAEEETQYF. The DNA of the CDR3 is TGTGCCTGGGGACTAGCGGAAGAGGAGACCCAGTACTTC.

For this clone: Other DNA sequences in this specimen translate into the identical CDR3. The chain joins TRBV27 to TRBJ1-6; maybe TRBD1 (5 bases). The germline gives CDR1 MNHEY, CDR2 SMNVEV (reference sequence). This CDR3 comprises 15 residues. The V end was cut by 0 bases, the J end by 7 bases, with 10 bases between. CDR3 bases: TGTGCCAGCAGTTTATCGGGGGGAGCGAATTCACCCCTCCACTTT. Protein product: CASSLSGGANSPLHF.

This chain uses TRBV19 with TRBJ2-5, with TRBD1 as a possible D gene (6 bases). Trimming removed 2 bases from V and 4 bases from J, with 17 bases in between. CDR3 length equals 16 residues. Germline V gene lookup returns CDR1 LNHDA and CDR2 SQIVND (reference sequence). In DNA, the CDR3 is TGTGCCAGTAGTATACGGAGACGTATGGGGGCAGAGACCCAGTACTTC. Translation: CASSIRRRMGAETQYF.

The chain links TRBV30 to TRBJ2-7, with a tentative D call TRBD2 (6 bases). Per germline, CDR1 GTSNPN and CDR2 SVGIG (reference sequence). This CDR3 has 12 amino acids. V lost 0 bases, J lost 6 bases, and 9 bases lay in between. The CDR3 reads CAWSVGTVEQYF. The CDR3 DNA reads as TGTGCCTGGAGTGTGGGGACTGTCGAGCAGTACTTC.

The rearrangement uses TRBV7-3 and TRBJ2-2, with 8 bases matching TRBD1. Unmatched junction bases numbered 9, after V lost 5 bases and J lost 1 base. The length of the CDR3 is 17 residues. Looked up from germline, CDR1 is SGHTA and CDR2 is FQGTGA. DNA of the CDR3: TGTGCCAGCAGCACCGCGCGGACAGGGTTGAACACCGGGGAGCTGTTTTTT. This sequence encodes CASSTARTGLNTGELFF.

This clone was observed a handful of times. J is TRBJ1-1 and V is TRBV7-3; no reliable D call. Per the germline V gene, CDR1 is SGHTA and CDR2 is FQGTGA. The CDR3 runs to 13 residues. V was trimmed by 5 bases and J by 4 bases, leaving 11 bases between them. Here the CDR3 DNA reads TGTGCCAGCAGCCCTCAGGCGACCACTGAAGCTTTCTTT. It is translated as CASSPQATTEAFF.

This clone was seen more than once but under ten times. The genes are TRBV19 and TRBJ1-6, with TRBD1 matching over 9 bases. Looked up from germline, CDR1 is LNHDA and CDR2 is SQIVND (reference sequence). This CDR3 is 15 amino acids long. V lost 4 bases, J lost 10 bases, and 8 bases stayed unmatched. The CDR3 here is CASSSANRGLSPLHF. The CDR3 DNA reads TGTGCCAGTAGTAGCGCGAACAGGGGGCTATCACCCCTCCACTTT.

The table lists this clone with a few counts. The chain joins TRBV6-5 to TRBJ2-2; 9 positions match TRBD2. This CDR3 has 15 amino acids. Germline trimming cut 6 bases from V and 6 bases from J; bases unmatched to any gene: 8. Germline CDR1 reads MNHEY; CDR2 reads SVGAGI. CDR3 residues: CASRRVAGVPGELFF. The CDR3 DNA reads as TGTGCCAGCAGGCGGGTAGCGGGAGTCCCCGGGGAGCTGTTTTTT.

This clone was counted only a few times. V is TRBV19 and J is TRBJ2-7; D perhaps matches TRBD1 (5 bases). V was clipped by 7 bases and J by 0 bases, with 10 bases between them. The CDR3 contains 13 residues. The germline V gene encodes CDR1 LNHDA and CDR2 SQIVND (reference sequence). In DNA, the CDR3 is TGTGCCAGTACCGACAGTCTCTCCTACGAGCAGTACTTC. It yields the protein CASTDSLSYEQYF.

This chain links TRBV21-1 with TRBJ1-2; the DNA was not compared with TRBD1, the D call given in the table. TRBV21-1 is a listed pseudogene. The length of the CDR3 is 14 residues. The CDR3 sequence is CASSSYTGDYGYTF. The CDR3 DNA reads as TGTGCCAGCAGCAGTTACACAGGGGACTATGGCTACACCTTC.

This chain connects TRBV25-1 to TRBJ2-2; a possible D gene is TRBD2 (5 bases). Germline assignment: CDR1 MGHDK and CDR2 SYGVNS. Trimming removed 9 bases at V and 5 bases at J, with 7 bases between. This CDR3 is built from 11 residues. CDR3 DNA: TGTGCCAGTGGAGGTACCGGGGAGCTGTTTTTT. Its translation: CASGGTGELFF.

The V and J genes are TRBV2 and TRBJ2-5; 8 bases line up with TRBD1. Germline CDR1 reads SNHLY; CDR2 reads FYNNEI. The CDR3 covers 14 residues. The V gene end was trimmed by 8 bases and the J gene end by 5 bases; junction bases not matched to a gene: 10. CDR3 coding DNA: TGTGCCAGCCGGTCACGACAGGGGTGGGAGACCCAGTACTTC. It translates to CASRSRQGWETQYF. Combining the CDR3 with reference TRBV2 and TRBJ2-5 gives the whole variable domain EPEVTQTPSHQVTQMGQEVILRCVPISNHLYFYWYRQILGQKVEFLVSFYNNEISEKSEIFDDQFSVERPDGSNFTLKIRSTKLEDSAMYFCASRSRQGWETQYFGPGTRLLVL.

A single count supports this clone. V gene TRBV30 combines with J gene TRBJ1-1, with D possibly matching TRBD1 (5 bases). The germline V gene encodes CDR1 GTSNPN and CDR2 SVGIG (reference sequence). Deletions cut 0 bases from V and 0 bases from J, with 14 bases between. The CDR3 runs to 16 residues. CDR3 sequence reads: CAWSVTRTGVNTEAFF. The CDR3 DNA is TGTGCCTGGAGTGTAACCCGAACAGGAGTGAACACTGAAGCTTTCTTT.

The V call is TRBV5-4, the J call TRBJ2-3; TRBD2 matches 9 bases. The CDR3 spans 15 residues. Losses at the gene ends were 2 bases for V and 1 base for J; bases not matched to a gene: 2. Germline CDR1 SGHNT, CDR2 YYREEE (reference sequence). CDR3 DNA sequence: TGTGCCAGCAGCTTCGAGCGGGGGGGCACAGATACGCAGTATTTT. Amino acids: CASSFERGGTDTQYF.

The rearrangement joins TRBV5-6 to TRBJ2-7; a weak D match, TRBD1 (5 bases). Germline CDR1 reads SGHDT; CDR2 reads YYEEEE. The CDR3 runs to 14 residues. V lost 5 bases and J lost 2, with 14 bases in between. In nucleotides, the CDR3 is TGTGCCAGCAGTCCTCAGGGCTGGACCTACGAGCAGTACTTC. This codes for CASSPQGWTYEQYF.

V is TRBV5-1 and J is TRBJ2-5, with 14 bases fitting TRBD2. The CDR3 length is 15 residues. The germline CDR1 and CDR2 sequences are SGHRS and YFSETQ. V dropped 3 bases and J dropped 5; count of bases not matched to a gene: 3. CDR3 loop: CASSSRLAGGETQYF. The CDR3 coding sequence is TGCGCCAGCAGCTCGCGACTAGCGGGAGGGGAGACCCAGTACTTC.

This clone showed up just a few times. The gene calls are TRBV30 and TRBJ1-2; D is possibly TRBD1 (5 bases). Per germline, CDR1 GTSNPN and CDR2 SVGIG (reference sequence). The V end lost 2 bases, the J end lost 7 bases, and 20 bases lay between the germline ends. The CDR3 loop spans 15 amino acids. CDR3 DNA: TGTGCCTGGAGTTTTTCCCGGGGGATCTCGCCTGGCTACACCTTC. Its translation is CAWSFSRGISPGYTF.

The chain carries TRBV5-1 and TRBJ2-1, with D tentatively TRBD2 (6 bases). CDR3 length: 14 amino acids. Looked up from germline, CDR1 is SGHRS and CDR2 is YFSETQ. Deletions cut 0 bases from V and 6 bases from J, with 10 bases between. The CDR3 region is CASSLGGLTNEQFF. Written as DNA, the CDR3 is TGCGCCAGCAGCTTGGGGGGACTGACCAATGAGCAGTTCTTC.

The chain joins TRBV6-5 to TRBJ2-5; maybe TRBD1 (6 bases). V lost 2 bases and J lost 0, with 13 bases in between. The CDR3 covers 16 residues. Germline V gene sequence: CDR1 MNHEY, CDR2 SVGAGI. CDR3 DNA sequence: TGTGCCAGCAGTTACATCAGGGGAGACTACCAAGAGACCCAGTACTTC. Translated, it gives CASSYIRGDYQETQYF.

The CDR3 here is CASSLGDRGQETQYF. In DNA, the CDR3 is TGTGCCAGCAGCTTGGGAGACAGGGGCCAAGAGACCCAGTACTTC. The gene calls are TRBV5-8 and TRBJ2-5, with 8 nucleotides matching TRBD1. J lost 1 base, V lost 0 bases, and 2 bases had no gene match. The CDR3 is 15 residues long. Germline V gene sequence: CDR1 SGHTS, CDR2 YDEGEE. The whole variable domain, remainder taken from reference TRBV5-8 and TRBJ2-5, is EAGVTQSPTHLIKTRGQQATLRCSPISGHTSVYWYQQALGLGLQFLLWYDEGEERNRGNFPPRFSGRQFPNYSSELNVNALELEDSALYLCASSLGDRGQETQYFGPGTRLLVL.

The V and J genes are TRBV2 and TRBJ1-4; TRBD1 agrees at 7 bases. With V trimmed by 5 bases and J by 0 bases, 3 bases remained unmatched. CDR3 length equals 15 residues. CDR1 and CDR2 from the germline V gene are SNHLY and FYNNEI. CDR3 nucleotide sequence: TGTGCCAGCAGTCCAGGGGGGTCAACTAATGAAAAACTGTTTTTT. This codes for CASSPGGSTNEKLFF.

The chain is built from TRBV5-4 and TRBJ1-1; D is perhaps TRBD1 (6 bases). V was pared by 6 bases and J by 1 base, with 10 bases between. In germline, CDR1 is SGHNT, CDR2 YYREEE (reference sequence). The CDR3 consists of 13 residues. The CDR3 loop reads CASKRTENTEAFF. The CDR3 coding sequence is TGTGCCAGCAAGCGGACAGAGAACACTGAAGCTTTCTTT. The variable domain in full, with the rest retrieved from reference TRBV5-4 and TRBJ1-1, is ETGVTQSPTHLIKTRGQQVTLRCSSQSGHNTVSWYQQALGQGPQFIFQYYREEENGRGNFPPRFSGLQFPNYSSELNVNALELDDSALYLCASKRTENTEAFFGQGTRLTVV.

The chain links TRBV30 to TRBJ2-1; D gene unclear. Germline CDR1 GTSNPN, CDR2 SVGIG (reference sequence). CDR3 length: 15 amino acids. V lost 3 bases, J lost 6 bases, and 18 bases lay in between. The CDR3 DNA is TGTGCCTGGAGCGTGAGGTTGAGGTACGTCAATGAGCAGTTCTTC. This translates into CAWSVRLRYVNEQFF.

J is TRBJ1-1 and V is TRBV5-6; 8 bases line up with TRBD1. J lost 11 bases, V lost 0 bases, and 12 bases had no gene match. CDR3 length: 15 amino acids. CDR1 and CDR2 from the germline V gene are SGHDT and YYEEEE. CDR3 DNA: TGTGCCAGCAGCTTGGGGTTCGGACAGGGTGCAGCGGCTTTCTTT. This sequence encodes CASSLGFGQGAAAFF.

V gene TRBV28 combines with J gene TRBJ2-3; 9 bases agree with TRBD2. Unmatched junction bases numbered 8, after V lost 1 base and J lost 0 bases. This CDR3 is built from 18 residues. Germline loops: CDR1 MDHEN, CDR2 SYDVKM. The CDR3 DNA sequence: TGTGCCAGCAGTTTATCGGTAATAGCGGGGGCCAGCACAGATACGCAGTATTTT. Protein sequence: CASSLSVIAGASTDTQYF.

This chain links TRBV7-3 with TRBJ1-5; perhaps TRBD1 as D (6 bases). Trimming took 5 bases from V and 3 from J, leaving 17 bases between them. Germline assignment: CDR1 SGHTA and CDR2 FQGTGA. The CDR3 is 16 amino acids. The CDR3 bases are TGTGCCAGCAGCCAACACGGGGGGGCTGTCAATCAGCCCCAGCATTTT. Amino acid sequence: CASSQHGGAVNQPQHF.

The chain employs TRBV6-5 and TRBJ2-6, with 7 bases lining up with TRBD1. This CDR3 is 15 amino acids long. Germline V gene data show CDR1 as MNHEY and CDR2 as SVGAGI. The junction had 2 bases not matched to a gene; V was cut back by 6 bases and J by 0 bases. The CDR3 spells CASSGDSSGANVLTF. CDR3 nucleotide sequence: TGTGCCAGCAGCGGGGACAGCTCTGGGGCCAACGTCCTGACTTTC.